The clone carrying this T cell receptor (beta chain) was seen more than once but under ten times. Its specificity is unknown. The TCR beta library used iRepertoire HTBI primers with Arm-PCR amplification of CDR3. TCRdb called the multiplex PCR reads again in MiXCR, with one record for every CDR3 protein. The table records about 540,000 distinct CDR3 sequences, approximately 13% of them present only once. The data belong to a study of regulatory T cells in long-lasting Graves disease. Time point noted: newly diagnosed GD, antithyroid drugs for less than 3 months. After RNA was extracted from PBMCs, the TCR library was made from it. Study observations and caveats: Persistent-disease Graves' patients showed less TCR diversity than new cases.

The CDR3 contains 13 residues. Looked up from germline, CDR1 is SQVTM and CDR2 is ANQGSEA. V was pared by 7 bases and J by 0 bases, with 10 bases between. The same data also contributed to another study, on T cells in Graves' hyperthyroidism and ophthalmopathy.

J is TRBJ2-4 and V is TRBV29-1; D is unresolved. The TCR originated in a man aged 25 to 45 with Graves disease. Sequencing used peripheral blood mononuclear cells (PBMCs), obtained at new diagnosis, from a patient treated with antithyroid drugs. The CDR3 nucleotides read TGCAGCGCCTTTCACCCAGCCAAAAACATTCAGTACTTC. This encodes CSAFHPAKNIQYF. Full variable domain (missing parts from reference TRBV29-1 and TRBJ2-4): SAVISQKPSRDICQRGTSLTIQCQVDSQVTMMFWYRQQPGQSLTLIATANQGSEATYESGFVIDKFPISRPNLTFSTLTVSNMSPEDSSIYLCSAFHPAKNIQYFGAGTRLSVL.